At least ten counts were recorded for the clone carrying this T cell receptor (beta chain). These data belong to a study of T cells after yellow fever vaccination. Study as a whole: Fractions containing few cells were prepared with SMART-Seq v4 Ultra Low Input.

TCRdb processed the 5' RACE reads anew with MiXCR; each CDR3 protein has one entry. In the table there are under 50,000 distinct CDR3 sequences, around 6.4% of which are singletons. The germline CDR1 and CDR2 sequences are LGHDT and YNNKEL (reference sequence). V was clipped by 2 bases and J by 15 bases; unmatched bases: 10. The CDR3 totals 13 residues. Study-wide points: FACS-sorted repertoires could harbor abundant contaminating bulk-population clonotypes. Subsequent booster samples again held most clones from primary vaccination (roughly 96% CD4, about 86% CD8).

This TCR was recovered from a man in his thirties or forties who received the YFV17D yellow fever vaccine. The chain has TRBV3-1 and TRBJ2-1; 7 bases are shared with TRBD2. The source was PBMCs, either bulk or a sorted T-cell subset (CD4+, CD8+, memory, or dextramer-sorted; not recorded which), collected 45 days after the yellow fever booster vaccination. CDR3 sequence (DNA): TGTGCCAGCAGCCAAAACCTAGCGGCTGGTGGGTTCTTC. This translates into CASSQNLAAGGFF.